Listed here is a single TCR beta chain. Antigen specificity is unknown. The source of the sample is a study of cytomegalovirus exposure and HLA in healthy donors. The study, taken as a whole, reports: The authors later found TCR association rates varying by HLA locus, with DRB1 most and HLA-C fewest.

The primer mix had 60 Vbeta and 13 Jbeta primers. Here immunoSEQ multiplex PCR was the method, and the copy in TCRdb shows in-frame clones only, minus some. The sample has roughly 160,000 clones; 60% to 80% are singletons. CDR3 length: 17 amino acids. Trimming stripped 0 bases from V and 3 bases from J, with 18 bases between. CDR1 and CDR2 from the germline V gene are SGHVS and FQNEAQ. This receptor was identified in a man aged 18 to 29 in good health and CMV-seropositive. Sequencing was carried out using PBMCs. This sequence joins TRBV7-8 and TRBJ2-7; D ambiguous. The CDR3 sequence: CASSLALTMRAIYEQYF. The CDR3 DNA follows: TGTGCCAGCAGCTTAGCGCTCACCATGAGAGCTATCTACGAGCAGTACTTC.